Sequencing of this T cell receptor beta chain was carried out in a study of blood T cells in healthy people across ages. Overall study findings and caveats: In the absence of known donor CMV status, changes in expanded clonotypes were possibly confounded.

As for this clonotype: Its specificity is not known.

Isolating PBMCs gave at least 6.5 million of these cells per sample. A second PCR, run for about 7 to 11 cycles, used a sample-barcoded 5' primer plus a J-beta primer mix. TCRdb fed the 5' RACE reads into MiXCR, producing one record per CDR3 protein. This table has about 730,000 distinct CDR3 sequences, roughly 47% appearing once. Sample: blood. The sequence was obtained from an older woman in good health.

The CDR3 sequence is CASSEAGFGYTF. The CDR3, as DNA: TGTGCCAGCAGTGAAGCGGGTTTTGGCTACACCTTC. The gene calls are TRBV6-1 and TRBJ1-2; D gene uncertain. V was cut by 0 bases and J by 7 bases, with 6 bases left in between. Looked up from germline, CDR1 is MNHNS and CDR2 is SASEGT. The CDR3 contains 12 residues.